These 19 T cell receptor beta chains originate from one sample sequenced in a study of T cell responses to AZD1222 COVID-19 vaccine. Measured with immunoSEQ multiplex PCR; TCRdb has only the in-frame clones, and not every one. The repertoire has over 110,000 clones, roughly 90% of them found once; the top ten carry about 3%. Here the sequenced sample was peripheral blood, taken on day 0 of AZD1222 vaccination. The receptor source for this set is an adult in good health.

The J gene is TRBJ1-5, the V gene TRBV6-1; the D is unclear. The V end lost 7 bases, the J end lost 3 bases, and 13 bases lay between the germline ends. Germline CDR1 MNHNS, CDR2 SASEGT. This CDR3 region has 14 residues. The CDR3 sequence: CASNVERINQPQHF. CDR3 nucleotide sequence: TGTGCCAGCAATGTGGAGAGGATCAATCAGCCCCAGCATTTT.

This clone was observed once. The chain uses TRBV19 and TRBJ1-4; TRBD1 matches 8 bases. Germline CDR1 and CDR2: LNHDA and SQIVND (reference sequence). V gave up 5 bases and J gave up 4 bases; unmatched junction bases: 6. This CDR3 spans 15 amino acids. CDR3 protein: CASSREQGVNEKLFF. The CDR3 DNA is TGTGCCAGTAGTCGAGAACAGGGGGTTAATGAAAAACTGTTTTTT.

In this sample, this clone turned up once. The chain is built from TRBV27 and TRBJ1-2; D uncertain. Deletions cut 5 bases from V and 4 bases from J, with 11 bases between. This CDR3 comprises 13 residues. Germline-derived CDR1 and CDR2 are MNHEY and SMNVEV (reference sequence). The CDR3 reads CASSPGPFYGYTF. In nucleotides, the CDR3 is TGTGCCAGCAGTCCAGGACCGTTCTATGGCTACACCTTC.

The rearrangement uses TRBV11-3 and TRBJ2-3; no reliable D call. V dropped 2 bases and J dropped 5 bases, with 8 bases sitting between them. The CDR3 runs to 13 residues. Germline CDR1 and CDR2: SGHNT and YENEEA. The chain's CDR3 is CASSLNALDTQYF. DNA of the CDR3: TGTGCCAGCAGCTTAAACGCGTTAGATACGCAGTATTTT.

CDR3 nucleotides: TGTGCCAGCAGCTTAGATCAGAGGGCTAATAACTATGGCTACACCTTC. As protein: CASSLDQRANNYGYTF. The gene calls are TRBV11-2 and TRBJ1-2; no clear D. Germline CDR1 SGHAT, CDR2 FQNNGV. The CDR3 covers 16 residues. V was trimmed by 0 bases and J by 1 base, leaving 12 bases between them.

The chain combines TRBV19 with TRBJ1-1; TRBD1 matches 9 bases. Germline values: CDR1 LNHDA, CDR2 SQIVND (reference sequence). The CDR3 sequence is 15 residues long. J lost 0 bases, V lost 5 bases, and 4 bases had no gene match. The CDR3 reads CASSGTGFMNTEAFF. The CDR3 DNA reads as TGTGCCAGTAGTGGGACAGGGTTTATGAACACTGAAGCTTTCTTT.

This chain joins TRBV18 and TRBJ2-7, with 8 bases aligning to TRBD1. The V and J ends lost 2 bases and 3 bases, in that order; junction bases with no gene match: 6. This CDR3 region has 15 residues. The germline V gene encodes CDR1 KGHSH and CDR2 LQKENI. Here the CDR3 reads CASSPLGTGLYEQYF. The CDR3 DNA reads TGTGCCAGCTCACCATTAGGGACAGGACTCTACGAGCAGTACTTC.

This clone appeared a few times. The chain uses TRBV7-2 and TRBJ2-3; D is unclear. CDR1 is SGHTA, CDR2 FQGNSA, per germline. CDR3 length: 14 amino acids. V gave up 3 bases and J gave up 4 bases, with 11 bases separating them. CDR3 protein: CASSLATRPDTQYF. CDR3 bases: TGTGCCAGCAGCTTGGCCACCAGGCCAGATACGCAGTATTTT.

This chain connects TRBV19 to TRBJ2-3, with TRBD1 matching 7 bases. Germline V CDR1 and CDR2: LNHDA, SQIVND (reference sequence). This CDR3 comprises 17 residues. J gave up 0 bases and V 5 bases, and 11 bases lay outside the gene matches. The CDR3 loop reads CASSPQIWTGSTDTQYF. CDR3 DNA: TGTGCCAGTAGTCCCCAAATTTGGACAGGAAGCACAGATACGCAGTATTTT.

The chain joins TRBV3-1 (or the pseudogene TRBV3-2) to TRBJ2-2; D is ambiguous. V dropped 3 bases and J dropped 4 bases, with 12 bases sitting between them. The CDR3 consists of 15 residues. CDR1 and CDR2 (germline): LGHDT, YNNKEL (reference sequence). The CDR3 bases are TGTGCCAGCAGCCAGCTCCCCGGACGCACCGGGGAGCTGTTTTTT. Amino acids: CASSQLPGRTGELFF.

The genes are TRBV28 and TRBJ1-2, with 11 bases aligning to TRBD1. Germline V gives CDR1 MDHEN, CDR2 SYDVKM. This CDR3 has 19 amino acids. Trimming took 5 bases from V and 1 from J; bases not matched to a gene: 15. CDR3 amino acids: CASSPLGRPGQGVNYGYTF. The DNA of the CDR3 is TGTGCCAGCAGTCCGTTAGGTCGACCGGGACAGGGGGTTAACTATGGCTACACCTTC.

This chain connects TRBV4-1 to TRBJ2-6; weak D call: TRBD2 (6 bases). Trimming removed 0 bases from V and 2 bases from J, with 20 bases in between. The germline CDR1 and CDR2 sequences are MGHRA and YSYEKL. The CDR3 is made up of 20 amino acids. CDR3 amino acids: CASSQDGRGVQAPGANVLTF. The CDR3 DNA follows: TGCGCCAGCAGCCAAGATGGGCGCGGGGTCCAAGCACCTGGGGCCAACGTCCTGACTTTC.

This clone was counted a few times. The chain combines TRBV30 with TRBJ2-1; TRBD2 aligns across 11 bases. V lost 2 bases to trimming and J lost 4 bases; unmatched junction nucleotides: 7. This CDR3 contains 16 residues. The germline gives CDR1 GTSNPN, CDR2 SVGIG (reference sequence). The CDR3 spells CAWSPPGTSGYNEQFF. The CDR3 DNA follows: TGTGCCTGGAGTCCCCCCGGGACTAGCGGTTACAATGAGCAGTTCTTC. The variable domain in full, with the rest retrieved from reference TRBV30 and TRBJ2-1, is SQTIHQWPATLVQPVGSPLSLECTVEGTSNPNLYWYRQAAGRGLQLLFYSVGIGQISSEVPQNLSASRPQDRQFILSSKKLLLSDSGFYLCAWSPPGTSGYNEQFFGPGTRLTVL.

The chain is built from TRBV9 and TRBJ1-2, with 7 positions matching TRBD1. The CDR3 spans 13 residues. CDR1 and CDR2 (germline): SGDLS, YYNGEE. V gave up 3 bases and J gave up 3 bases; unmatched junction bases: 2. The CDR3 region is CASSDGQDYGYTF. The CDR3 DNA is TGTGCCAGCAGCGACGGACAGGACTATGGCTACACCTTC.

This rearrangement joins TRBV5-1 to TRBJ1-1; D is possibly TRBD1 (6 bases). There are 13 residues in the CDR3. CDR1 SGHRS and CDR2 YFSETQ come from the germline V gene. Trimming removed 4 bases from V and 6 bases from J, with 13 bases in between. This chain's CDR3 is CASSLTYRAEAFF. CDR3 DNA sequence: TGCGCCAGCAGCCTAACCTACAGGGCTGAAGCTTTCTTT.

The chain couples TRBV6-5 to TRBJ2-1; TRBD2 aligns across 14 bases. Germline assignment: CDR1 MNHEY and CDR2 SVGAGI. The CDR3 is 15 residues long. V was clipped by 8 bases and J by 2 bases; unmatched bases: 2. CDR3 loop: CASRLAGGPYNEQFF. In DNA form, the CDR3 reads TGTGCCAGCCGACTAGCGGGAGGGCCCTACAATGAGCAGTTCTTC.

This chain connects TRBV6-5 to TRBJ2-7; no definite D call. Germline CDR1 MNHEY, CDR2 SVGAGI. Trimming left V 2 bases short and J 3 bases short, with 11 bases between. The CDR3 totals 14 residues. The CDR3 region is CASSYVQEHYEQYF. The CDR3 DNA reads as TGTGCCAGCAGTTACGTGCAGGAACACTACGAGCAGTACTTC.

The V gene is TRBV7-2, the J gene TRBJ1-2; 7 positions match TRBD1. Trimming removed 4 bases from V and 4 bases from J; junction bases left unmatched: 3. The CDR3 sequence is 13 residues long. The germline CDR1 and CDR2 sequences are SGHTA and FQGNSA. CDR3 amino acids: CASSSGQFYGYTF. The CDR3 nucleotides are TGTGCCAGCAGCTCGGGACAGTTCTATGGCTACACCTTC.

The chain couples TRBV5-4 to TRBJ2-7; tentatively, D is TRBD2 (6 bases). The CDR3 contains 14 residues. Germline assignment: CDR1 SGHNT and CDR2 YYREEE (reference sequence). The V gene lost 1 base and the J gene lost 3 bases, with 11 bases spanning the gap. The CDR3 region is CASSLTGEGYEQYF. CDR3 bases: TGTGCCAGCAGCTTGACGGGAGAGGGCTACGAGCAGTACTTC.